The 9 T cell receptor beta chains given below trace back to one sample, sequenced in a study of regulatory T cells in long-lasting Graves disease. Time point described: persistent/refractory GD, antithyroid drugs over 5 years with positive TRAb. PBMC-extracted RNA yielded the TCR library. Building of the TCR beta libraries involved iRepertoire HTBI primers and Arm-PCR of CDR3 regions. TCRdb used MiXCR to reprocess the multiplex PCR reads, holding one entry per CDR3 protein. This table has a few hundred thousand distinct CDR3 sequences, 23% appearing once. The sample was peripheral blood mononuclear cells (PBMCs), taken when the disease was refractory, from a patient treated with antithyroid drugs. The receptors come from a female donor with Graves disease.

The chain joins TRBV6-2 or TRBV6-3 to TRBJ2-7; 9 bases match TRBD1. The length of the CDR3 is 13 residues. Germline CDR1 and CDR2: MNHEY and SVGEGT. V gave up 6 bases and J gave up 5 bases; unmatched junction bases: 5. The CDR3 region has the DNA TGTGCCAGCAGGGCCGGGACAGGGAACGAGCAGTACTTC. It specifies CASRAGTGNEQYF.

This clonotype came up many times. The V gene is TRBV28, the J gene TRBJ1-2; D gene unclear. The CDR3 runs to 14 residues. Trimming shortened V by 2 bases and J by 8 bases, and 15 bases separated the two germline ends. Germline V lookup: CDR1 MDHEN, CDR2 SYDVKM. Here the CDR3 reads CASSLPRASRGYTF. The CDR3 coding sequence is TGTGCCAGCAGTTTACCTAGGGCGAGTCGGGGCTACACCTTC.

This clonotype has ten or more counts. The genes are TRBV7-2 and TRBJ2-7; 7 bases agree with TRBD1. Germline values: CDR1 SGHTA, CDR2 FQGNSA. The CDR3 loop spans 14 amino acids. V shed 1 base, J shed 4 bases, and the junction held 4 bases outside the gene matches. CDR3 bases: TGTGCCAGCAGCTTAGGGGCCAGGGGGTACGAGCAGTACTTC. Translating gives CASSLGARGYEQYF.

This clonotype has ten or more counts. The chain is built from TRBV13 and TRBJ2-7, with 8 nucleotides matching TRBD1. Unmatched junction bases numbered 3, after V lost 1 base and J lost 4 bases. The CDR3 runs 14 residues. CDR1 and CDR2 (germline): PRHDT, FYEKMQ (reference sequence). The CDR3 bases are TGTGCCAGCAGCTTAGCGGACAGGGTATACGAGCAGTACTTC. It encodes CASSLADRVYEQYF.

The V and J genes are TRBV12-3 or TRBV12-4 and TRBJ2-2; D is perhaps TRBD2 (6 bases). The CDR3 runs 15 residues. The V end lost 1 base, the J end lost 5 bases, and 11 bases lay between the germline ends. CDR3: CASSLDGSGTGELFF. The CDR3 coding sequence is TGTGCCAGCAGTTTAGACGGGAGTGGTACCGGGGAGCTGTTTTTT.

The chain recombines TRBV20-1 with TRBJ1-5, with D hard to call. The CDR3 consists of 14 residues. Per the germline V gene, CDR1 is DFQATT and CDR2 is SNEGSKA (reference sequence). V gave up 6 bases and J gave up 0 bases, with 12 bases separating them. CDR3 in DNA: TGCAGTGCCCCCCCGGGCCCTAGCAATCAGCCCCAGCATTTT. Amino acid sequence: CSAPPGPSNQPQHF.

The chain joins TRBV28 to TRBJ1-4; D is unresolved. The V gene lost 4 bases and the J gene lost 3 bases, with 12 bases spanning the gap. The CDR3 spans 15 residues. Germline lookup yields CDR1 MDHEN and CDR2 SYDVKM. The CDR3: CASSYGGEANEKLFF. The CDR3 DNA follows: TGTGCCAGCAGTTACGGTGGGGAAGCTAATGAAAAACTGTTTTTT.

The chain joins TRBV19 to TRBJ1-4, with 7 bases lining up with TRBD1. With V trimmed by 1 base and J by 8 bases, 7 bases remained unmatched. The germline CDR1 and CDR2 sequences are LNHDA and SQIVND (reference sequence). The CDR3 is 15 residues long. CDR3 nucleotide sequence: TGTGCCAGTAGTATAGGAAGACAGGGTGGAGAAAAACTGTTTTTT. Translating it yields CASSIGRQGGEKLFF.

The rearrangement joins TRBV19 to TRBJ2-6, with D perhaps TRBD2 (6 bases). V shed 8 bases and J shed 0 bases, with 14 bases lying between them. The germline V gene encodes CDR1 LNHDA and CDR2 SQIVND (reference sequence). The CDR3 is 16 amino acids. CDR3 region: CASRRRDVSGANVLTF. CDR3 DNA: TGTGCCAGTCGTCGGCGGGACGTCTCTGGGGCCAACGTCCTGACTTTC.